The following is a TCR beta chain sequence with its context. Its antigen remains unidentified. The sample is drawn from a study of cytomegalovirus exposure and HLA in healthy donors. Whole-study results and caveats: Donors were assumed by presence/absence analyses to have roughly uniform sequencing depth. Sequences of the TCR beta chain were said to predict the HLA-A and HLA-B alleles of most subjects accurately. A later examination showed that TCR association rates differed by HLA locus, with DRB1 most and HLA-C fewest. Investigators reported under 200 TCR beta chains as tied to cytomegalovirus.

The study ran its PCR with 60 Vbeta and 13 Jbeta primers. TCRdb's table, derived via immunoSEQ multiplex PCR, lists solely in-frame clones and lacks some. The sample yields about 93,000 clones, over 55% seen once. CDR3 length: 14 amino acids. Deletions cut 1 base from V and 3 bases from J, with 9 bases between. In germline, CDR1 is SEHNR, CDR2 FQNEAQ (reference sequence). V usage is TRBV7-9 and J usage is TRBJ1-2; D ambiguous. Sample: PBMCs. This receptor was identified in a boy between 5 and 17 years old in good health and CMV-seropositive. CDR3 residues: CASSLELIYYGYTF. As DNA, the CDR3 is TGTGCCAGCAGCTTAGAGCTTATATACTATGGCTACACCTTC.